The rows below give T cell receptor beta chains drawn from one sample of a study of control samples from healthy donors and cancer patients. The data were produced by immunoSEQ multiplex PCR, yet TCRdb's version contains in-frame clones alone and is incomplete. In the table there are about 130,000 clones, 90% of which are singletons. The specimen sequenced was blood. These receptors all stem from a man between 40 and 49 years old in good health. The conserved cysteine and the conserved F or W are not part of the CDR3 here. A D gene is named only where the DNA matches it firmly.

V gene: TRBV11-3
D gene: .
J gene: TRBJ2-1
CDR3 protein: ASSLVSAEQF

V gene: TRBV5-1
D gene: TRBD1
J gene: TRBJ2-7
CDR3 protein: ASNLDRGHEQY

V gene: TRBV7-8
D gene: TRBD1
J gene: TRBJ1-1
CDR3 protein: ASSKTGLGTEAF

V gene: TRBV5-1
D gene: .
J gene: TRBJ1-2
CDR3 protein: ASSLVVGDGYT

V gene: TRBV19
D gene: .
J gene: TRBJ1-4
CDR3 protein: ASGTGEKLF

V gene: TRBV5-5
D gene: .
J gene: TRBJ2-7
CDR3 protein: ASSLSGFWDEQY

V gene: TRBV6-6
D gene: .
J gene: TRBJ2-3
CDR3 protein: ASSYVWGNTQY

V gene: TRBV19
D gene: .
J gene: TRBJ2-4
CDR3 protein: ASSTNQGKVKGIQY

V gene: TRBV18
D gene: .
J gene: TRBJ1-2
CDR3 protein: ASSQETESGYT

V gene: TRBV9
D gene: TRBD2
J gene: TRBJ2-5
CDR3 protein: ASSLGAGEEETQY

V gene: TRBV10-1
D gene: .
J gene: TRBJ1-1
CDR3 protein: ASRGQATEAF

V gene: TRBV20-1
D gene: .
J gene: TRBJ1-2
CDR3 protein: SARGGDGYT